The clone carrying this TCR beta chain was counted a few times. Its antigen is undetermined. Unique molecular identifiers were incorporated when the TCRbeta library was constructed. TCRdb analysed the PCR reads with MiXCR anew, one entry per CDR3 protein. This sample has some 600,000 distinct CDR3 sequences; 10% to 15% occur once, and the top ten carry 2% to 2.5%. These data belong to a study of T-cell reconstitution after alpha-beta-depleted transplantation in children. Study conclusions and caveats: About two months after transplant, alpha-beta T cells reportedly came from several hundred expanded graft clones. The origin of high day-60 TCRbeta diversity in some patients lay in surviving recipient T cells and thymic progenitors. T-cell numbers and diversity, one year after transplant, stemmed largely from T cells that were newly produced.

The CDR3 is 12 amino acids. The germline V and J ends were trimmed by 5 bases and 7 bases, with 15 bases remaining between them. Germline CDR1 and CDR2: SQVTM and ANQGSEA. V gene TRBV29-1 combines with J gene TRBJ2-7; D gene unclear. The clonotype comes from a male patient younger than 18 who had a stem cell transplant for acute myeloid leukemia, so the T cells may come from the graft donor. Specimen: PBMCs, mostly from graft donor cells, collected 360 days after TCRalphabeta/CD19-depleted stem cell transplant. The CDR3 sequence is CSVTDFLWEQYF. DNA for the CDR3: TGCAGCGTTACGGATTTTCTTTGGGAGCAGTACTTC.